The TCR beta chain described here comes from a study of T cells in Graves' hyperthyroidism and ophthalmopathy. Findings of the study overall: A model built on 13 V-J features separated ophthalmopathy from stable hyperthyroidism. The model foresaw ophthalmopathy a median 6.5 months prior to onset.

The germline CDR1 and CDR2 sequences are LNHNV and YYDKDF (reference sequence). V dropped 8 bases and J dropped 0 bases, with 17 bases sitting between them. This CDR3 is built from 16 residues. It was uncontrolled infection, other autoimmune disease, pregnancy or lactation that excluded patients. Clinical symptoms, serum thyroxine, TRAb, thyroid ultrasound and orbital computed tomography established diagnosis. RNA transcripts were the template for amplifying TCR beta CDR3 regions. During a first-round RT-PCR of the TCR CDR3, the HTBI primer set was used. MiXCR was run by TCRdb on the multiplex PCR reads, yielding one entry per CDR3 protein. The table has 540,000 or so distinct CDR3 sequences, under 60% seen once. Of note for this clonotype: The antigen remains unidentified.

The V call is TRBV15, the J call TRBJ2-1, with D possibly being TRBD2 (6 bases). This TCR derives from an adult woman with Graves' disease, either hyperthyroidism or ophthalmopathy (not recorded which). Sample: peripheral blood or thyroid tissue (not recorded which). The chain's CDR3 is CATARSAGSSYNEQFF. CDR3 nucleotide sequence: TGTGCCACCGCTCGATCTGCGGGAAGCTCCTACAATGAGCAGTTCTTC.